A single sample gave rise to the 23 T cell receptor beta chains below, sequenced in a study of OX40 agonist ivuxolimab in advanced cancers. The data were produced by immunoSEQ multiplex PCR, yet TCRdb's version contains in-frame clones alone and is incomplete. The data show approximately 92,000 clones, with about 96% seen just once and just over 2% held by the top ten. This sample comprised CD4+ or CD8+ T cells sorted from blood, obtained in a trial of the OX40 agonist ivuxolimab. The receptors stem from an adult with an advanced solid tumor such as melanoma, head and neck, liver or kidney cancer.

This chain links TRBV6-5 with TRBJ2-3; 7 bases are a match to TRBD2. The ends lost 7 bases at V and 5 bases at J; junction bases unmatched: 9. This CDR3 is 14 amino acids long. The V gene's germline CDR1 is MNHEY and CDR2 SVGAGI. This chain's CDR3 is CASNDRLAIDTQYF. The CDR3 bases are TGTGCCAGCAACGATAGACTAGCTATAGATACGCAGTATTTT.

The chain carries TRBV9 and TRBJ2-3, with TRBD2 matching 9 bases. This CDR3 contains 18 residues. Unmatched junction bases numbered 10, after V lost 2 bases and J lost 0 bases. CDR1 and CDR2 from the germline V gene are SGDLS and YYNGEE. The CDR3: CASSVAGGPRGSTDTQYF. The CDR3 DNA follows: TGTGCCAGCAGCGTCGCGGGAGGGCCGCGGGGGAGCACAGATACGCAGTATTTT.

The chain links TRBV4-1 to TRBJ1-5; TRBD1 matches at 10 bases. V was pared by 0 bases and J by 2 bases, with 1 base of the junction left unmatched. The CDR3 extends over 16 amino acids. Germline V gene lookup returns CDR1 MGHRA and CDR2 YSYEKL. As DNA, the CDR3 is TGCGCCAGCAGCCAAGATGGACAGGGGGGCAATCAGCCCCAGCATTTT. This gives the protein CASSQDGQGGNQPQHF.

The chain uses TRBV5-1 and TRBJ2-7; D is possibly TRBD2 (5 bases). Germline CDR1 reads SGHRS; CDR2 reads YFSETQ. The CDR3 spans 12 residues. Trimming took off 5 bases at V and 6 bases at J, with 12 bases between the two ends. CDR3 region: CASSSLAAEQYF. Here the CDR3 DNA reads TGCGCCAGCAGTTCGCTAGCTGCCGAGCAGTACTTC.

About this clone: One end of the junction fails to match germline, which may point to a read error. The CDR3 DNA reads as TGCAGCTTGGGCAAGCTAAGCACCTACGAGCAGTACTTC. This encodes CSLGKLSTYEQYF. V gene TRBV6-5 combines with J gene TRBJ2-7; D is uncertain. Looked up from germline, CDR1 is MNHEY and CDR2 is SVGAGI. This CDR3 has 13 residues.

The chain links TRBV6-5 to TRBJ2-7, with D tentatively TRBD1 (5 bases). The CDR3 length is 16 residues. Germline CDR1 is MNHEY and CDR2 is SVGAGI. With 2 bases removed from V and 0 bases from J, the gap between germline ends came to 14 bases. The CDR3 sequence is CASSYVGEGVSYEQYF. Written as DNA, the CDR3 is TGTGCCAGCAGTTACGTAGGGGAAGGGGTCTCCTACGAGCAGTACTTC.

V gene TRBV2 combines with J gene TRBJ1-1; D ambiguous. The germline CDR1 and CDR2 sequences are SNHLY and FYNNEI. The CDR3 contains 14 residues. Deletions cut 3 bases from V and 1 base from J, with 9 bases between. CDR3 sequence (DNA): TGTGCCAGCAGTGATAGTGCGGGGAACACTGAAGCTTTCTTT. It translates to CASSDSAGNTEAFF.

The chain has TRBV5-1 and TRBJ2-3, with 10 nucleotides matching TRBD1. The germline CDR1 and CDR2 sequences are SGHRS and YFSETQ. With V trimmed by 2 bases and J by 3 bases, 6 bases remained unmatched. The length of the CDR3 is 16 residues. The CDR3 loop reads CASSLETGQGTDTQYF. DNA of the CDR3: TGCGCCAGCAGCTTAGAGACGGGACAGGGGACAGATACGCAGTATTTT.

The rearrangement joins TRBV30 to TRBJ1-6; D not resolved. The CDR3 length is 13 residues. Germline loops: CDR1 GTSNPN, CDR2 SVGIG (reference sequence). V was trimmed by 4 bases and J by 4 bases, leaving 8 bases between them. The CDR3 DNA sequence: TGTGCCTGGATGGCGGATTATAATTCACCCCTCCACTTT. Encoded protein: CAWMADYNSPLHF.

The chain has TRBV29-1 and TRBJ1-1; TRBD1 matches 8 bases. The CDR3 covers 13 residues. J lost 6 bases, V lost 5 bases, and 8 bases had no gene match. The V gene's germline CDR1 is SQVTM and CDR2 ANQGSEA. The CDR3 DNA sequence: TGCAGCGTTCTGGACAGGGATGTCGCTGAAGCTTTCTTT. It codes for CSVLDRDVAEAFF.

The genes are TRBV27 and TRBJ2-1; 16 bases align to TRBD2. The length of the CDR3 is 18 residues. After removal of 4 bases from V and 6 bases from J, the junction contained 9 bases not matched to a gene. Germline CDR1 and CDR2: MNHEY and SMNVEV (reference sequence). In DNA form, the CDR3 reads TGTGCCAGCAGTTCCCCCACCGGGACTAGCGGGAGGGGCAATGAGCAGTTCTTC. It is translated as CASSSPTGTSGRGNEQFF.

This chain links TRBV6-6 with TRBJ2-1, with 8 bases matching TRBD1. Germline V gene lookup returns CDR1 MNHNY and CDR2 SVGAGI (reference sequence). There are 15 residues in the CDR3. Unmatched junction bases numbered 9, after V lost 4 bases and J lost 7 bases. CDR3 residues: CASSSLAGGGNEQFF. In nucleotides, the CDR3 is TGTGCCAGCAGTTCCCTGGCAGGGGGCGGGAATGAGCAGTTCTTC.

On this clone itself: In the same sample, other DNA sequences code for this CDR3. The chain carries TRBV7-9 and TRBJ1-3; D unresolved. The V gene's germline CDR1 is SEHNR and CDR2 FQNEAQ (reference sequence). The CDR3 extends over 15 amino acids. Trimming pared 0 bases from V and 0 bases from J, leaving 6 bases between. CDR3 region: CASSLAGSSGNTIYF. The CDR3 nucleotides read TGTGCCAGCAGCTTAGCAGGATCCTCTGGAAACACCATATATTTT.

V and J are TRBV7-9 and TRBJ2-3; D gene ambiguous. The CDR3 loop spans 16 amino acids. Germline values: CDR1 SEHNR, CDR2 FQNEAQ (reference sequence). Trimming cost V 6 bases and J 2 bases, with 18 bases left between them. The CDR3 spells CASSPETPLFTDTQYF. In DNA form, the CDR3 reads TGTGCCAGCAGTCCTGAGACACCGCTCTTCACAGATACGCAGTATTTT.

The V call is TRBV28, the J call TRBJ1-5; 7 nucleotides match TRBD1. This CDR3 region has 16 residues. Germline lookup yields CDR1 MDHEN and CDR2 SYDVKM. J lost 10 bases, V lost 5 bases, and 17 bases had no gene match. The CDR3 region has the DNA TGTGCCAGCAGTCTAACCCGGGACAGTGCCTTGCCCCCCCAGCATTTT. Its protein is CASSLTRDSALPPQHF. Together with reference TRBV28 and TRBJ1-5, the CDR3 gives the full variable domain: DVKVTQSSRYLVKRTGEKVFLECVQDMDHENMFWYRQDPGLGLRLIYFSYDVKMKEKGDIPEGYSVSREKKERFSLILESASTNQTSMYLCASSLTRDSALPPQHFGDGTRLSIL.

This chain uses TRBV5-6 with TRBJ2-2; the D is unclear. This CDR3 contains 12 residues. Trimming stripped 4 bases from V and 6 bases from J, with 7 bases between. Germline V gives CDR1 SGHDT, CDR2 YYEEEE. CDR3 loop: CASSRGSGELFF. CDR3 DNA sequence: TGTGCCAGCAGCAGAGGTTCCGGGGAGCTGTTTTTT.

Here the CDR3 DNA reads TGTGCCAGCAGCTTACCCGGGACAGGGGACTCTGGGGCCAACGTCCTGACTTTC. Translation gives CASSLPGTGDSGANVLTF. The rearrangement links TRBV7-8 to TRBJ2-6; TRBD1 matches at 10 bases. CDR1 is SGHVS, CDR2 FQNEAQ, per germline. This CDR3 spans 18 amino acids. V shed 2 bases and J 0 bases; nucleotides not matched to a gene: 4.

This clone has just one count. This chain uses TRBV30 with TRBJ1-1; 11 nucleotides match TRBD1. This CDR3 comprises 17 residues. V was pared by 4 bases and J by 4 bases, with 14 bases of the junction left unmatched. Germline V gene data show CDR1 as GTSNPN and CDR2 as SVGIG (reference sequence). The CDR3 nucleotides read TGTGCCTGGAACTTAGGACAGGGGGCATTTGAAGGCACTGAAGCTTTCTTT. Translating gives CAWNLGQGAFEGTEAFF. The full variable domain, with the rest looked up from reference TRBV30 and TRBJ1-1, is SQTIHQWPATLVQPVGSPLSLECTVEGTSNPNLYWYRQAAGRGLQLLFYSVGIGQISSEVPQNLSASRPQDRQFILSSKKLLLSDSGFYLCAWNLGQGAFEGTEAFFGQGTRLTVV.

The chain's CDR3 is CASSSLRRQGVDTQYF. The CDR3 bases are TGCGCCAGCAGCTCCCTAAGACGACAGGGGGTAGATACGCAGTATTTT. V usage is TRBV5-1 and J usage is TRBJ2-3, with 9 bases matching TRBD1. Germline-derived CDR1 and CDR2 are SGHRS and YFSETQ. Trimming at V came to 3 bases and at J to 5 bases, leaving 10 bases not matched to a gene. This CDR3 has 16 residues.

The V gene is TRBV5-4, the J gene TRBJ2-3, with D hard to call. The V end was cut by 4 bases, the J end by 2 bases, with 11 bases between. The CDR3 sequence is 14 residues long. Germline lookup yields CDR1 SGHNT and CDR2 YYREEE (reference sequence). In DNA, the CDR3 is TGTGCCAGCAGCCCTCGGATTTCCACAGATACGCAGTATTTT. Encoded protein: CASSPRISTDTQYF.

V is TRBV19 and J is TRBJ2-7, with a tentative D call TRBD2 (5 bases). The V gene's germline CDR1 is LNHDA and CDR2 SQIVND (reference sequence). The CDR3 extends over 13 amino acids. V was cut by 7 bases and J by 0 bases, with 10 bases left in between. Written as DNA, the CDR3 is TGTGCCAGTAATCCCGGGGTCTCCTACGAGCAGTACTTC. As protein: CASNPGVSYEQYF.

This clone was seen just once. The chain carries TRBV28 and TRBJ2-7; 10 nucleotides align to TRBD1. J lost 5 bases, V lost 3 bases, and 7 bases had no gene match. Germline CDR1 reads MDHEN; CDR2 reads SYDVKM. The CDR3 extends over 15 amino acids. The CDR3 nucleotides are TGTGCCAGCAGTTTTTCTGGGACAGGGGTCCACGAGCAGTACTTC. Amino acid sequence: CASSFSGTGVHEQYF.

The rearrangement uses TRBV5-1 and TRBJ1-1, with D unclear. The V gene's germline CDR1 is SGHRS and CDR2 YFSETQ. V was clipped by 4 bases and J by 4 bases, with 8 bases between them. The CDR3 has 12 residues. The CDR3 DNA reads TGCGCCAGCAGCCCGTACGGCACTGAAGCTTTCTTT. Translating gives CASSPYGTEAFF.